The clone carrying this TCR beta chain was picked up a small number of times. TCRbeta library construction was performed incorporating unique molecular identifiers. TCRdb recomputed calls from the PCR reads with MiXCR, one row per CDR3 protein. The sample contains some 100,000 distinct CDR3 sequences, more than 20% of which appear only once. This sample stems from a study of T-cell reconstitution after alpha-beta-depleted transplantation in children. The CDR3 length is 12 residues. From germline, CDR1 is MNHEY and CDR2 SVGEGT. The V gene lost 8 bases and the J gene lost 6 bases, with 11 bases spanning the gap.

The rearrangement uses TRBV6-2 or TRBV6-3 and TRBJ1-5, with D possibly being TRBD1 (5 bases). This clonotype was sampled from a boy aged 2 to 9 with acute lymphoblastic leukemia, due to receive a stem cell transplant. The starting material was PBMCs, obtained before TCRalphabeta/CD19-depleted stem cell transplant. The CDR3 loop reads CASRGVGQPQHF. The DNA of the CDR3 is TGTGCCAGCCGGGGCGTGGGTCAGCCCCAGCATTTT.